What follows are 28 T cell receptor beta chains derived from one specimen sequenced in a study of long-term antiretroviral therapy in people with HIV. An immunoSEQ assay, version v3.0, was performed at survey level. Data came from immunoSEQ multiplex PCR; TCRdb stores just in-frame clones and leaves some out. Of approximately 27,000 clones detected, 75% to 95% appear once; the ten largest clones hold more than 4%. The sample consisted of unsorted PBMCs, taken about 5.5 years after starting antiretroviral therapy. The receptors were gathered from a woman in her thirties or forties with HIV.

V is TRBV18 and J is TRBJ2-7; D is possibly TRBD1 (6 bases). Germline V gives CDR1 KGHSH, CDR2 LQKENI. V shed 0 bases and J shed 0 bases, with 12 bases lying between them. The CDR3 consists of 16 residues. The CDR3 region has the DNA TGTGCCAGCTCACCACCCTCGGGACAACTCTCCTACGAGCAGTACTTC. Its translation: CASSPPSGQLSYEQYF.

The V and J genes are TRBV7-9 and TRBJ2-1; no clear D gene. The CDR3 consists of 13 residues. The germline V gene encodes CDR1 SEHNR and CDR2 FQNEAQ (reference sequence). Trimming removed 4 bases from V and 4 bases from J, with 8 bases in between. The CDR3 is CASSYEVYNEQFF. The CDR3 coding sequence is TGTGCCAGCAGCTACGAGGTTTACAATGAGCAGTTCTTC.

The chain uses TRBV5-1 and TRBJ1-2; 8 positions match TRBD1. Trimming at V came to 0 bases and at J to 1 base, leaving 2 bases not matched to a gene. Germline-derived CDR1 and CDR2 are SGHRS and YFSETQ. This CDR3 has 15 residues. Here the CDR3 reads CASSLGDRYNYGYTF. For the CDR3, the DNA is TGCGCCAGCAGCTTGGGGGACAGGTATAACTATGGCTACACCTTC.

The gene calls are TRBV5-4 and TRBJ2-6; D is unclear. Trimming took off 4 bases at V and 0 bases at J, with 5 bases between the two ends. The CDR3 has 14 amino acids. The germline CDR1 and CDR2 sequences are SGHNT and YYREEE (reference sequence). DNA of the CDR3: TGTGCCAGCAGCGAGGCCTCTGGGGCCAACGTCCTGACTTTC. It is translated as CASSEASGANVLTF. Based on the CDR3 plus reference TRBV5-4 and TRBJ2-6, the full variable domain is ETGVTQSPTHLIKTRGQQVTLRCSSQSGHNTVSWYQQALGQGPQFIFQYYREEENGRGNFPPRFSGLQFPNYSSELNVNALELDDSALYLCASSEASGANVLTFGAGSRLTVL.

The chain links TRBV19 to TRBJ2-1; D not certain. Germline values: CDR1 LNHDA, CDR2 SQIVND (reference sequence). Trimming removed 5 bases at V and 0 bases at J, with 8 bases between. The CDR3 contains 14 residues. The CDR3: CASSSFYSYNEQFF. CDR3 bases: TGTGCCAGTAGTTCTTTCTACTCCTACAATGAGCAGTTCTTC.

The chain couples TRBV9 to TRBJ2-4; TRBD1 matches 9 bases. From germline, CDR1 is SGDLS and CDR2 YYNGEE. CDR3 length: 14 residues. Unmatched junction bases numbered 2, after V lost 0 bases and J lost 7 bases. CDR3 loop: CASSVAGTGNIQYF. CDR3 sequence (DNA): TGTGCCAGCAGCGTAGCCGGGACAGGGAACATTCAGTACTTC.

The chain employs TRBV15 and TRBJ1-3, with 7 bases matching TRBD1. Germline CDR1 LNHNV, CDR2 YYDKDF (reference sequence). V gave up 6 bases and J gave up 0 bases; unmatched junction bases: 8. There are 16 residues in the CDR3. This chain's CDR3 is CATRQDRTSSGNTIYF. CDR3 DNA sequence: TGTGCCACCAGACAGGACAGGACGAGCTCTGGAAACACCATATATTTT.

The chain uses TRBV2 and TRBJ2-7; D is unresolved. Germline CDR1 is SNHLY and CDR2 is FYNNEI. This CDR3 spans 13 amino acids. V dropped 7 bases and J dropped 1 base, with 11 bases sitting between them. The CDR3 protein is CASTERISYEQYF. The CDR3, as DNA: TGTGCCAGCACCGAACGCATTTCCTACGAGCAGTACTTC.

J is TRBJ2-3 and V is TRBV7-4; D might be TRBD1 (7 bases). CDR1 and CDR2 (germline): SGHVT, SQSDAQ. There are 18 residues in the CDR3. V lost 9 bases and J lost 4, with 29 bases in between. The CDR3 bases are TGTGCCAGACCGGGGGTGGATCGGACAGGCTTCCTGGCAGATACGCAGTATTTT. Translation: CARPGVDRTGFLADTQYF.

This rearrangement joins TRBV13 to TRBJ2-7; D is tentatively TRBD1 or TRBD2 (5 bases each). The ends were cut back, 3 bases at V and 4 bases at J, with 16 bases in the middle. Per germline, CDR1 PRHDT and CDR2 FYEKMQ (reference sequence). This CDR3 spans 15 amino acids. In DNA form, the CDR3 reads TGTGCCAGCAGCTTTAGGGGAGCGGCGTTGTACGAGCAGTACTTC. Its translation is CASSFRGAALYEQYF.

The table lists this clone with a few counts. The chain has TRBV6-5 and TRBJ2-5; D might be TRBD2 (5 bases). V was cut by 0 bases and J by 7 bases, with 12 bases left in between. CDR3 length equals 14 residues. Germline CDR1 MNHEY, CDR2 SVGAGI. CDR3 nucleotide sequence: TGTGCCAGCAGTTACTCTGGGAGCCCGGGGACCCAGTACTTC. Translation: CASSYSGSPGTQYF.

The V and J genes are TRBV19 and TRBJ1-5; 7 bases agree with TRBD1. Germline assignment: CDR1 LNHDA and CDR2 SQIVND (reference sequence). V lost 7 bases and J lost 4; bases outside the gene matches: 7. The CDR3 totals 14 residues. The CDR3 coding sequence is TGTGCCAGTAACTTGGGACAGTCTAATCAGCCCCAGCATTTT. Translation gives CASNLGQSNQPQHF.

V usage is TRBV5-4 and J usage is TRBJ2-7; 14 bases align to TRBD2. CDR1 and CDR2 from the germline V gene are SGHNT and YYREEE (reference sequence). This CDR3 region has 16 residues. With V trimmed by 4 bases and J by 3 bases, 6 bases remained unmatched. Written as DNA, the CDR3 is TGTGCCAGCAGCGTAAGGGGACTAGCGGGGGACTACGAGCAGTACTTC. This gives the protein CASSVRGLAGDYEQYF.

CDR3 nucleotide sequence: TGTGCCAGCAGCCAAAAGGCGGGGGACTCCAATGAGCAGTTCTTC. It translates to CASSQKAGDSNEQFF. The gene calls are TRBV4-2 and TRBJ2-1, with TRBD2 matching over 7 bases. The length of the CDR3 is 15 residues. Germline-derived CDR1 and CDR2 are LGHNA and YNFKEQ. The J segment lost 6 bases and the V segment lost 2 bases, leaving 7 bases of the junction unmatched.

The chain combines TRBV7-2 with TRBJ2-3; 7 nucleotides match TRBD2. Germline values: CDR1 SGHTA, CDR2 FQGNSA. This CDR3 contains 16 residues. The junction had 7 bases not matched to a gene; V was cut back by 3 bases and J by 1 base. The CDR3 DNA follows: TGTGCCAGCAGCTTTACTCTAGCGGCCCGCACAGATACGCAGTATTTT. Protein: CASSFTLAARTDTQYF.

This clone was observed a handful of times. The chain has TRBV10-3 and TRBJ1-6; possible D gene TRBD1, 6 bases. CDR1 and CDR2 (germline): ENHRY, SYGVKD. The CDR3 is made up of 16 amino acids. V lost 5 bases, J lost 9 bases, and 20 bases lay in between. CDR3 region: CAISPQQGGNGSPLHF. DNA of the CDR3: TGTGCCATCAGTCCCCAACAAGGGGGAAACGGTTCACCCCTCCACTTT.

V usage is TRBV11-3 and J usage is TRBJ2-1; unclear D gene. CDR1 and CDR2 (germline): SGHNT, YENEEA. The CDR3 contains 13 residues. V dropped 5 bases and J dropped 4 bases, with 9 bases sitting between them. The CDR3 bases are TGTGCCAGCAGCCTCGGGTCGTACAATGAGCAGTTCTTC. As protein: CASSLGSYNEQFF.

In its sample, this clone was seen once. The genes are TRBV14 and TRBJ1-2, with unresolved D. The CDR3 totals 13 residues. V gave up 3 bases and J gave up 4 bases, with 9 bases separating them. CDR1 SGHDN and CDR2 FVKESK come from the germline V gene. CDR3 nucleotides: TGTGCCAGCAGCCAGTGGGTCTCCTATGGCTACACCTTC. It codes for CASSQWVSYGYTF.

The V call is TRBV6-5, the J call TRBJ2-7; maybe TRBD1 (6 bases). V was cut by 2 bases and J by 9 bases, with 20 bases left in between. Germline lookup yields CDR1 MNHEY and CDR2 SVGAGI. The CDR3 is made up of 15 amino acids. CDR3 DNA sequence: TGTGCCAGCAGTTACCAGACAGGTTTCCATACGACGCAGTACTTC. Encoded protein: CASSYQTGFHTTQYF.

The chain combines TRBV15 with TRBJ2-7; D is unresolved. V was shortened by 0 bases and J by 3 bases, with 6 bases between the two germline ends. CDR1 is LNHNV, CDR2 YYDKDF, per germline (reference sequence). The CDR3 is made up of 13 amino acids. Here the CDR3 reads CATSRDNFYEQYF. Written as DNA, the CDR3 is TGTGCCACCAGCAGAGATAACTTCTACGAGCAGTACTTC.

The CDR3 spells CASSSPTSGLQYF. The CDR3 region has the DNA TGTGCCAGCAGCTCCCCGACTAGCGGGTTGCAGTATTTT. The chain carries TRBV7-9 and TRBJ2-3; 10 bases are shared with TRBD2. Germline V CDR1 and CDR2: SEHNR, FQNEAQ (reference sequence). Trimming cost V 4 bases and J 11 bases; bases outside gene matches: 6. The CDR3 totals 13 residues.

This clone was observed a single time. The chain has TRBV9 and TRBJ1-1; tentative D call: TRBD1 (6 bases). Germline V gene data show CDR1 as SGDLS and CDR2 as YYNGEE. The CDR3 contains 15 residues. V was clipped by 3 bases and J by 0 bases, with 12 bases between them. The CDR3 region is CASSGEGGMNTEAFF. CDR3 nucleotide sequence: TGTGCCAGCAGCGGGGAAGGGGGGATGAACACTGAAGCTTTCTTT. The full variable domain, with the rest looked up from reference TRBV9 and TRBJ1-1, is DSGVTQTPKHLITATGQRVTLRCSPRSGDLSVYWYQQSLDQGLQFLIQYYNGEERAKGNILERFSAQQFPDLHSELNLSSLELGDSALYFCASSGEGGMNTEAFFGQGTRLTVV.

V gene TRBV20-1 combines with J gene TRBJ1-2, with D hard to call. V dropped 6 bases and J dropped 7 bases, with 12 bases sitting between them. Germline CDR1 and CDR2: DFQATT and SNEGSKA (reference sequence). This CDR3 comprises 11 residues. In DNA form, the CDR3 reads TGCAGTGCGGAGGCGTTCGGTGGCTACACCTTC. It specifies CSAEAFGGYTF.

The chain has TRBV18 and TRBJ2-2; tentatively, D is TRBD1 (7 bases). This CDR3 has 14 residues. Trimming cost V 8 bases and J 0 bases, with 10 bases left between them. Germline CDR1 and CDR2: KGHSH and LQKENI. This chain's CDR3 is CASGGTANTGELFF. DNA for the CDR3: TGTGCCAGCGGGGGGACAGCGAACACCGGGGAGCTGTTTTTT.

The V and J genes are TRBV13 and TRBJ2-5, with 9 bases matching TRBD1. Losses at the gene ends were 5 bases for V and 5 bases for J; bases not matched to a gene: 12. CDR3 length: 16 amino acids. CDR1 and CDR2 (germline): PRHDT, FYEKMQ (reference sequence). CDR3 in amino acids: CASSMSGTGPRETQYF. CDR3 DNA: TGTGCCAGCAGCATGTCCGGGACAGGGCCCCGGGAGACCCAGTACTTC.

V and J are TRBV19 and TRBJ2-6, with 7 bases aligning to TRBD2. Germline V lookup: CDR1 LNHDA, CDR2 SQIVND (reference sequence). With V trimmed by 5 bases and J by 0 bases, 10 bases remained unmatched. CDR3 size: 18 residues. The CDR3 sequence is CASSYGTGGISGANVLTF. The CDR3 region has the DNA TGTGCCAGTAGTTATGGGACGGGAGGTATCTCTGGGGCCAACGTCCTGACTTTC.

The chain employs TRBV4-3 and TRBJ1-2, with TRBD1 as a possible D gene (5 bases). Germline CDR1 reads LGHNA; CDR2 reads YSLEER. This CDR3 region has 17 residues. The V end lost 1 base, the J end lost 4 bases, and 19 bases lay between the germline ends. The CDR3 protein is CASSQGRGSDMAYGYTF. In nucleotides, the CDR3 is TGCGCCAGCAGCCAAGGAAGGGGATCGGACATGGCCTATGGCTACACCTTC.

This sequence joins TRBV6-1 and TRBJ2-7; D might be TRBD1 or TRBD2, each matching 5 bases. The V gene's germline CDR1 is MNHNS and CDR2 SASEGT. CDR3 length: 18 amino acids. The V gene lost 1 base and the J gene lost 0 bases, with 19 bases spanning the gap. CDR3 bases: TGTGCCAGCAGTGAAGGGGCCATAGGGACCCTGAACTCCTACGAGCAGTACTTC. It is translated as CASSEGAIGTLNSYEQYF.